This is a list of T cell receptor beta chains from one sample in a study of T cell repertoires in cytomegalovirus infection. TCRdb re-called the reads with MiXCR, one entry per CDR3 protein. Of fewer than 550,000 distinct CDR3 sequences in the sample, around a quarter were seen once. The sequenced material came from PBMCs. All receptors come from a human donor in good health (CMV status not recorded). Some clones in this sample may be carry-over from other donors' samples. Each CDR3 is given with its conserved first and last residue. The D gene is left open where the match is weak. Clone size is given for some rows only: seen once, a few or many times, or a class if the clone is expanded.

>.|13|TRBJ2-7|many|TRBV7-2
CASSWSGAYEQYF
TGTGCCAGCAGCTGGTCGGGAGCCTACGAGCAGTACTTC
>.|13|TRBJ1-2|few|TRBV5-6
CASSLGTPYGYTF
TGTGCCAGCAGCTTGGGGACACCGTATGGCTACACCTTC
>.|14|TRBJ1-5|.|TRBV10-3
CAISGDLDNQPQHF
TGTGCCATCAGTGGGGACTTGGACAATCAGCCCCAGCATTTT
>.|14|TRBJ1-5|.|TRBV6-2/TRBV6-3
CASSSIGGNQPQHF
TGTGCCAGCAGTTCGATCGGGGGCAATCAGCCCCAGCATTTT
>.|14|TRBJ1-2|few|TRBV12-3/TRBV12-4
CASSLVLGKGGYTF
TGTGCCAGCAGTTTGGTGTTGGGCAAAGGGGGCTACACCTTC
>.|14|TRBJ2-1|few|TRBV4-3
CASSHVRDSNEQFF
TGCGCCAGCAGCCATGTCCGAGACAGCAATGAGCAGTTCTTC
>TRBD2|15|TRBJ2-4|.|TRBV19
CASSTSGRWENIQYF
TGTGCCAGTAGTACTAGCGGGAGGTGGGAAAACATTCAGTACTTC
>.|14|TRBJ2-7|few|TRBV28
CASKGLGGLYEQYF
TGTGCCAGCAAGGGGTTGGGGGGCTTGTACGAGCAGTACTTC
>.|15|TRBJ2-1|many|TRBV7-2
CASSRGAGSYNEQFF
TGTGCCAGCAGCCGCGGGGCTGGCTCCTACAATGAGCAGTTCTTC
>.|13|TRBJ1-2|.|TRBV5-1
CASSAAGNYGYTF
TGCGCCAGCAGCGCCGCAGGGAACTATGGCTACACCTTC
>.|16|TRBJ2-6|few|TRBV7-9
CASSLARHSGANVLTF
TGTGCCAGCAGCTTAGCGCGACACTCTGGGGCCAACGTCCTGACTTTC
>TRBD2|17|TRBJ2-4|.|TRBV12-3/TRBV12-4
CASSLEGLARSKNIQYF
TGTGCCAGCAGTTTAGAGGGACTAGCGCGTTCCAAAAACATTCAGTACTTC
>.|13|TRBJ2-4|many|TRBV12-3/TRBV12-4
CASSSTAKNIQYF
TGTGCCAGCAGTTCGACAGCCAAAAACATTCAGTACTTC
>TRBD2|13|TRBJ2-1|.|TRBV6-2/TRBV6-3
CASSYTTSGEQFF
TGTGCCAGCAGCTACACGACTAGCGGCGAGCAGTTCTTC
>TRBD1|15|TRBJ2-7|few|TRBV7-6
CASSPIPGTAYEQYF
TGTGCCAGCAGCCCCATACCCGGGACAGCCTACGAGCAGTACTTC
>TRBD1|16|TRBJ2-2|.|TRBV11-2
CASSSTGLTSTGELFF
TGTGCCAGCAGCTCGACAGGGTTGACGTCCACCGGGGAGCTGTTTTTT
>TRBD1|19|TRBJ1-5|.|TRBV28
CASSSSPQVTGVGNQPQHF
TGTGCCAGCAGTTCATCTCCCCAGGTGACAGGGGTGGGCAATCAGCCCCAGCATTTT
>TRBD2|15|TRBJ2-1|many|TRBV6-2/TRBV6-3
CASSPGTSSYNEQFF
TGTGCCAGCAGTCCCGGGACTAGCTCCTACAATGAGCAGTTCTTC
>.|16|TRBJ2-6|.|TRBV6-5
CASSFRVGAGANVLTF
TGTGCCAGCAGTTTTCGGGTCGGGGCTGGGGCCAACGTCCTGACTTTC
>.|15|TRBJ2-3|.|TRBV12-3/TRBV12-4
CASSRFSGDPDTQYF
TGTGCCAGCAGTAGATTTTCTGGGGACCCAGATACGCAGTATTTT
>.|11|TRBJ2-1|once|TRBV7-9
CASSSDPRGFF
TGTGCCAGCAGCTCGGACCCAAGGGGGTTCTTC
>TRBD2|16|TRBJ2-5|.|TRBV7-2
CASSSREGSLQETQYF
TGTGCCAGCAGTTCCCGGGAGGGGTCGTTACAAGAGACCCAGTACTTC
>.|15|TRBJ1-2|.|TRBV7-2
CASSEMGRVNYGYTF
TGTGCCAGCAGCGAAATGGGACGGGTTAACTATGGCTACACCTTC
>.|13|TRBJ1-2|few|TRBV7-4
CASSWDNNYGYTF
TGTGCCAGCAGCTGGGACAACAACTATGGCTACACCTTC
>.|13|TRBJ2-2|many|TRBV12-3/TRBV12-4
CASRRLGTGELFF
TGTGCCAGCAGACGACTGGGCACCGGGGAGCTGTTTTTT
>TRBD1|13|TRBJ1-2|few|TRBV29-1
CSVLQGGLDGYTF
TGCAGCGTTTTGCAGGGGGGATTGGATGGCTACACCTTC
>.|15|TRBJ2-7|.|TRBV7-3
CASSLIGGTAYEQYF
TGTGCCAGCAGCTTAATTGGCGGGACGGCTTACGAGCAGTACTTC
>TRBD2|17|TRBJ2-1|few|TRBV12-3/TRBV12-4
CASSGTSGSVSYNEQFF
TGTGCCAGCAGTGGGACTAGCGGGAGTGTTTCCTACAATGAGCAGTTCTTC
>.|17|TRBJ2-1|few|TRBV12-5
CASGLTSTRRGYNEQFF
TGTGCTAGTGGTTTGACCTCGACTAGGAGAGGGTACAATGAGCAGTTCTTC
>TRBD2|16|TRBJ2-1|.|TRBV5-4
CASSSGEGGPYNEQFF
TGTGCCAGCAGCTCGGGGGAGGGAGGGCCCTACAATGAGCAGTTCTTC
>TRBD1|14|TRBJ1-4|.|TRBV7-9
CASSPTTGVEKLFF
TGTGCCAGCAGCCCGACCACAGGGGTTGAAAAACTGTTTTTT
>.|11|TRBJ1-1|many|TRBV12-3/TRBV12-4
CASSFRTEAFF
TGTGCCAGCAGTTTCCGCACTGAAGCTTTCTTT
>.|15|TRBJ2-2|few|TRBV5-1
CASSFEGDYTGELFF
TGCGCCAGCAGCTTTGAAGGGGATTACACCGGGGAGCTGTTTTTT
>TRBD1|15|TRBJ2-5|many|TRBV7-2
CASSHRPGQQETQYF
TGTGCCAGCAGCCACCGTCCGGGACAGCAAGAGACCCAGTACTTC
>TRBD1|15|TRBJ2-1|.|TRBV4-1
CASSQYRAGGTEQFF
TGCGCCAGCAGCCAATATCGGGCAGGGGGCACTGAGCAGTTCTTC
>.|15|TRBJ2-2|.|TRBV11-2
CASSFGTLNTGELFF
TGTGCCAGCAGCTTTGGGACATTAAACACCGGGGAGCTGTTTTTT
>.|12|TRBJ2-1|.|TRBV12-3/TRBV12-4
CASSRQDSTKFF
TGTGCCAGCAGTCGACAGGACTCTACAAAGTTCTTC
>TRBD2|17|TRBJ2-5|many|TRBV7-2
CASSLGLSGRAVETQYF
TGTGCCAGCAGCTTAGGTCTTAGCGGGAGGGCGGTAGAGACCCAGTACTTC
>TRBD2|15|TRBJ2-7|.|TRBV20-1
CSALHSGRALGEQYF
TGCAGTGCCCTACATAGCGGGAGGGCCCTGGGCGAGCAGTACTTC
>TRBD2|14|TRBJ2-1|.|TRBV20-1
CSALPSGSLDEQFF
TGCAGTGCTCTTCCTAGCGGGAGTCTCGATGAGCAGTTCTTC
>TRBD1|15|TRBJ1-2|.|TRBV5-1
CASSPRQGRGDGYTF
TGCGCCAGCAGCCCACGACAGGGAAGGGGCGATGGCTACACCTTC
>.|12|TRBJ1-1|.|TRBV12-3/TRBV12-4
CASRWMNTEAFF
TGTGCCAGCAGATGGATGAACACTGAAGCTTTCTTT
>TRBD2|17|TRBJ2-2|few|TRBV4-1
CASSQGLAGIIAGELFF
TGCGCCAGCAGCCAAGGGCTAGCGGGTATCATCGCCGGGGAGCTGTTTTTT
>.|14|TRBJ2-2|.|TRBV7-2
CASSLPWATGELFF
TGTGCCAGCAGCTTACCGTGGGCCACCGGGGAGCTGTTTTTT
>.|15|TRBJ2-1|many|TRBV7-2
CASSLPRVSYNEQFF
TGTGCCAGCAGCCTTCCTAGGGTCTCCTACAATGAGCAGTTCTTC
>.|15|TRBJ1-3|.|TRBV7-4
CASSVATVSGNTIYF
TGTGCCAGCAGCGTCGCGACAGTCTCGGGAAACACCATATATTTT
>TRBD1|15|TRBJ1-5|.|TRBV4-2
CASSHPGTGDQPQHF
TGTGCCAGCAGCCACCCCGGGACAGGGGATCAGCCCCAGCATTTT
>TRBD2|16|TRBJ2-3|few|TRBV7-7
CASSLGSGSSGDTQYF
TGTGCTAGCAGCTTAGGTAGCGGGAGCAGTGGAGATACGCAGTATTTT